These 28 T cell receptor beta chains originate from one sample sequenced in a study of breast tumors, draining lymph nodes, adjacent tissues. MiXCR, run by TCRdb on the multiplex PCR reads, gives a single entry per CDR3 protein. Altogether 5,000 to 7,500 distinct CDR3 sequences are present, approximately 41% being singletons, with the ten largest covering around 44%. The specimen was tumor-adjacent breast tissue. These receptors originate from a female donor with breast cancer. Some clones in this sample may be carry-over from other donors' samples.

Points on this clonotype: A junction end diverges from the germline sequence, so it may reflect a read error. The chain uses TRBV13 and TRBJ2-1; TRBD2 agrees at 7 bases. Germline V gene data show CDR1 as PRHDT and CDR2 as FYEKMQ (reference sequence). This CDR3 is 16 amino acids long. The CDR3 region has the DNA TGCGCCAGCAGCTTGGATAAGGCGGGAGCCTACAATGAGCAGTTCTTC. The encoded protein is CASSLDKAGAYNEQFF.

The rearrangement uses TRBV7-2 and TRBJ1-6; no clear D. V lost 5 bases and J 4 bases, leaving 6 bases between the germline ends. The CDR3 consists of 13 residues. Germline V lookup: CDR1 SGHTA, CDR2 FQGNSA. CDR3 DNA sequence: TGTGCCAGCAGCCCCTCGTATAATTCACCCCTCCACTTT. It is translated as CASSPSYNSPLHF.

This clonotype occurred many times. The J gene is TRBJ1-2, the V gene TRBV12-3 or TRBV12-4, with a possible D match to TRBD1 (6 bases). Trimming shortened V by 5 bases and J by 4 bases, and 14 bases separated the two germline ends. The CDR3 has 14 amino acids. CDR3 region: CASSPYTGSYGYTF. In DNA, the CDR3 is TGTGCCAGCAGTCCGTATACAGGGTCCTATGGCTACACCTTC.

This clonotype was seen at least ten times. The genes are TRBV6-5 and TRBJ2-5; D is possibly TRBD1 or TRBD2 (5 bases each). The CDR3 extends over 13 amino acids. From germline, CDR1 is MNHEY and CDR2 SVGAGI. The V end was cut by 6 bases, the J end by 3 bases, with 11 bases between. The CDR3 reads CASRPGTKETQYF. The CDR3 nucleotides read TGTGCCAGCAGACCCGGGACCAAAGAGACCCAGTACTTC.

V gene TRBV7-9 combines with J gene TRBJ2-3; the match to TRBD2 covers 7 bases. The trim removed 4 bases at V and 1 base at J, leaving 8 bases unmatched. The CDR3 consists of 16 residues. From germline, CDR1 is SEHNR and CDR2 FQNEAQ (reference sequence). CDR3 nucleotides: TGTGCCAGCAGCTCACCGAGCGGGATAGGCACAGATACGCAGTATTTT. It encodes CASSSPSGIGTDTQYF.

The chain couples TRBV6-6 to TRBJ2-5; tentatively, D is TRBD1 (6 bases). The CDR3 runs to 12 residues. V shed 6 bases and J shed 3 bases, with 8 bases lying between them. Looked up from germline, CDR1 is MNHNY and CDR2 is SVGAGI (reference sequence). CDR3 sequence reads: CASRHREETQYF. The CDR3, as DNA: TGTGCCAGCAGACACAGGGAAGAGACCCAGTACTTC.

In its sample, this clonotype is medium-sized (0.01 to 0.1%). This chain's CDR3 is CASKDLNYGYTF. The CDR3 DNA follows: TGTGCCAGCAAAGACCTTAACTATGGCTACACCTTC. The chain uses TRBV6-5 and TRBJ1-2; D not resolved. V dropped 7 bases and J dropped 1 base, with 7 bases sitting between them. The germline V gene encodes CDR1 MNHEY and CDR2 SVGAGI. The CDR3 contains 12 residues.

The chain recombines TRBV6-4 with TRBJ2-1, with D possibly being TRBD1 or TRBD2 (5 bases each). In germline, CDR1 is MRHNA, CDR2 SNTAGT. V was clipped by 4 bases and J by 9 bases, with 13 bases between them. The CDR3 extends over 13 amino acids. The CDR3 spells CASSGGRGVEQFF. The DNA for the CDR3 is TGTGCCAGCAGTGGGGGGAGAGGCGTTGAGCAGTTCTTC.

In its sample, this clonotype was seen a few times. The junction departs from the called germline gene at one end, perhaps through a read error. This chain uses TRBV11-2 with TRBJ2-6, with D possibly TRBD1 on 6 matching bases. The CDR3 is made up of 14 amino acids. Per the germline V gene, CDR1 is SGHAT and CDR2 is FQNNGV. The CDR3 protein is CAGSTRGGANVLTF. The CDR3 region has the DNA TGTGCCGGCAGCACCAGGGGTGGGGCCAACGTCCTGACTTTC.

This clonotype was counted ten times or more. J is TRBJ2-3 and V is TRBV5-6, with 7 bases that match TRBD1. The V gene's germline CDR1 is SGHDT and CDR2 YYEEEE. The CDR3 is 14 residues long. Germline trimming cut 3 bases from V and 2 bases from J; bases unmatched to any gene: 3. The chain's CDR3 is CASSWDRTTDTQYF. DNA of the CDR3: TGTGCCAGCAGCTGGGACAGAACCACAGATACGCAGTATTTT.

This clonotype is judged medium-sized. The genes are TRBV9 and TRBJ2-5; no definite D call. This CDR3 has 14 residues. Germline assignment: CDR1 SGDLS and CDR2 YYNGEE. V was trimmed by 0 bases and J by 5 bases, leaving 11 bases between them. This CDR3 reads CASSVGTTTETQYF. In nucleotides, the CDR3 is TGTGCCAGCAGCGTAGGAACTACCACGGAGACCCAGTACTTC.

This clonotype rates as medium-sized (0.01 to 0.1%). The chain links TRBV7-9 to TRBJ1-2; a weak D match, TRBD1 (6 bases). Trimming took off 5 bases at V and 8 bases at J, with 21 bases between the two ends. CDR1 and CDR2 (germline): SEHNR, FQNEAQ (reference sequence). The CDR3 runs to 15 residues. DNA for the CDR3: TGTGCCAGCAGCACATCCTTCCGACAGGAAAGGGGCTACACCTTC. This codes for CASSTSFRQERGYTF. Using reference TRBV7-9 and TRBJ1-2 for the parts outside the CDR3, the full variable domain is DTGVSQNPRHKITKRGQNVTFRCDPISEHNRLYWYRQTLGQGPEFLTYFQNEAQLEKSRLLSDRFSAERPKGSFSTLEIQRTEQGDSAMYLCASSTSFRQERGYTFGSGTRLTVV.

This clonotype was seen at least ten times. The rearrangement uses TRBV9 and TRBJ2-2; the match to TRBD2 covers 7 bases. CDR1 and CDR2 from the germline V gene are SGDLS and YYNGEE. This CDR3 spans 16 amino acids. V trimming: 4 bases; J trimming: 3 bases; junction bases outside the gene matches: 9. CDR3 in amino acids: CASSPRGRADTGELFF. DNA for the CDR3: TGTGCCAGCAGCCCCCGGGGGAGGGCGGACACCGGGGAGCTGTTTTTT.

This clonotype occurred many times. The rearrangement joins TRBV6-5 to TRBJ1-5; the D is unclear. This CDR3 spans 15 amino acids. The V gene lost 0 bases and the J gene lost 3 bases, with 9 bases spanning the gap. CDR1 is MNHEY and CDR2 is SVGAGI in the germline V gene. Here the CDR3 DNA reads TGTGCCAGCAGTTACTCACCGGACCTCAATCAGCCCCAGCATTTT. Its translation: CASSYSPDLNQPQHF.

This clonotype is judged medium-sized. The chain joins TRBV27 to TRBJ2-7; D may be TRBD2 (6 bases). In germline, CDR1 is MNHEY, CDR2 SMNVEV (reference sequence). The CDR3 covers 12 residues. The V end lost 4 bases, the J end lost 6 bases, and 10 bases lay between the germline ends. CDR3 DNA: TGTGCCAGCAGTTACGGGGGTGGCGAGCAGTACTTC. Translated: CASSYGGGEQYF.

The V and J genes are TRBV6-1 and TRBJ2-7; D uncertain. This CDR3 spans 12 amino acids. The germline V and J ends were trimmed by 1 base and 2 bases, with 3 bases remaining between them. CDR1 and CDR2 from the germline V gene are MNHNS and SASEGT. CDR3 amino acids: CASSEGTYEQYF. In nucleotides, the CDR3 is TGTGCCAGCAGTGAAGGGACCTACGAGCAGTACTTC.

This clonotype was recorded only once. The V gene is TRBV4-3, the J gene TRBJ1-6, with D possibly TRBD1 on 5 matching bases. The CDR3 is 17 amino acids. With 4 bases removed from V and 7 bases from J, the gap between germline ends came to 20 bases. Germline V gene lookup returns CDR1 LGHNA and CDR2 YSLEER. The CDR3 protein is CASSLGVIRQPNSPLHF. The CDR3 DNA reads as TGCGCCAGCAGCCTTGGAGTCATCAGACAGCCCAATTCACCCCTCCACTTT.

This clonotype is termed medium-sized. The rearrangement uses TRBV5-8 and TRBJ2-2; 11 bases fit TRBD2. Germline V CDR1 and CDR2: SGHTS, YDEGEE. The CDR3 sequence is 17 residues long. With V trimmed by 2 bases and J by 2 bases, 5 bases remained unmatched. CDR3 coding DNA: TGTGCCAGCAGCTTCGCTAGCGGGAGGATAAACACCGGGGAGCTGTTTTTT. Encoded protein: CASSFASGRINTGELFF.

This chain joins TRBV18 and TRBJ2-7; D gene ambiguous. The CDR3 sequence is 12 residues long. The germline V gene encodes CDR1 KGHSH and CDR2 LQKENI. Trimming took 2 bases from V and 3 from J, leaving 5 bases between them. The CDR3 loop is CASSPGYYEQYF. CDR3 coding DNA: TGTGCCAGCTCACCAGGGTACTACGAGCAGTACTTC.

The CDR3 DNA sequence: TGTGCCACCAGTGATTTTTCGACAGGGATTGGCTTCTTC. Protein product: CATSDFSTGIGFF. This chain connects TRBV24-1 to TRBJ2-1, with TRBD1 matching 7 bases. After removal of 1 base from V and 16 bases from J, the junction contained 9 bases not matched to a gene. The CDR3 is made up of 13 amino acids. Germline V gives CDR1 KGHDR, CDR2 SFDVKD.

CDR3 region: CSARATDLLYEQYF. In DNA, the CDR3 is TGCAGTGCTAGAGCTACGGACCTCCTCTACGAGCAGTACTTC. The V and J genes are TRBV20-1 and TRBJ2-7; no clear D gene. Germline values: CDR1 DFQATT, CDR2 SNEGSKA (reference sequence). The CDR3 runs to 14 residues. Trimming took off 1 base at V and 3 bases at J, with 13 bases between the two ends.

The CDR3 coding sequence is TGTGCCAGCAGCTTACCCGAATACGGGGTTCCCGAGCAGTACTTC. As protein: CASSLPEYGVPEQYF. This chain uses TRBV7-9 with TRBJ2-7; TRBD2 is a possible D gene (5 bases). Germline lookup yields CDR1 SEHNR and CDR2 FQNEAQ (reference sequence). The CDR3 is 15 residues long. V was clipped by 2 bases and J by 6 bases, with 17 bases between them.

The J gene is TRBJ2-1, the V gene TRBV20-1, with TRBD2 matching 13 bases. Germline loops: CDR1 DFQATT, CDR2 SNEGSKA (reference sequence). V lost 0 bases, J lost 5 bases, and 7 bases stayed unmatched. The CDR3 runs to 17 residues. The CDR3 spells CSARDRGLAGADNEQFF. The CDR3 region has the DNA TGCAGTGCTAGAGATCGAGGACTAGCGGGAGCGGACAATGAGCAGTTCTTC.

Within the sample, this clonotype is medium-sized. This sequence joins TRBV9 and TRBJ2-1, with D possibly being TRBD1 or TRBD2 (5 bases each). The CDR3 runs 15 residues. Trimming removed 2 bases from V and 6 bases from J, with 15 bases in between. The V gene's germline CDR1 is SGDLS and CDR2 YYNGEE. As DNA, the CDR3 is TGTGCCAGCAGCGTCGGCCGTCTAGGGACCAATGAGCAGTTCTTC. It translates to CASSVGRLGTNEQFF.

By share of the sample, this clonotype is medium-sized. The J gene is TRBJ2-7, the V gene TRBV9; 11 bases align to TRBD1. Germline CDR1 SGDLS, CDR2 YYNGEE. The junction had 5 bases not matched to a gene; V was cut back by 2 bases and J by 4 bases. The CDR3 is made up of 15 amino acids. The CDR3 here is CASSVGTGGEYEQYF. The CDR3, as DNA: TGTGCCAGCAGCGTCGGGACAGGGGGGGAGTACGAGCAGTACTTC.

Here the CDR3 reads CASRTGTGYGYTF. CDR3 nucleotides: TGTGCCAGCAGAACCGGGACAGGCTATGGCTACACCTTC. This chain uses TRBV6-2 or TRBV6-3 with TRBJ1-2; 8 bases are shared with TRBD1. Per germline, CDR1 MNHEY and CDR2 SVGEGT. The junction had 4 bases not matched to a gene; V was cut back by 6 bases and J by 4 bases. This CDR3 region has 13 residues.

By share, this clonotype counts as medium-sized. The genes are TRBV20-1 and TRBJ1-5; the D gene is possibly TRBD1 (5 bases). The CDR3 runs 15 residues. Germline CDR1 DFQATT, CDR2 SNEGSKA (reference sequence). Between the trimmed V and J ends, which lost 3 bases and 8 bases, there was a span of 20 bases. CDR3 in amino acids: CSARGDGVRVEPQHF. Written as DNA, the CDR3 is TGCAGTGCTAGGGGGGACGGGGTAAGGGTGGAGCCCCAGCATTTT.

A word on this clonotype: Given the absence of the conserved phenylalanine or tryptophan at the CDR3 end, a read error is likely. This rearrangement joins TRBV30 to TRBJ1-4, with 8 nucleotides matching TRBD1. Germline-derived CDR1 and CDR2 are GTSNPN and SVGIG (reference sequence). The CDR3 length is 14 residues. Trimming at V came to 8 bases and at J to 11 bases, leaving 16 bases not matched to a gene. CDR3 bases: TGTGCCAGGGGATTGGGGCAGGGGGCGAAGAAACTGTTTGTT. Translated, it gives CARGLGQGAKKLFV.